This T cell receptor beta chain is from a study of beta chain features in type 1 diabetes. Broader study findings: Diminished insertions and augmented deletions at VDJ junctions characterized type 1 diabetes patients.

About this clone itself: Its antigen is unknown.

CDR1 is GTSNPN, CDR2 SVGIG, per germline (reference sequence). The CDR3 runs to 14 residues. The V and J ends lost 3 bases and 0 bases respectively, with 8 bases between them. Blood was collected once per donor into heparin, averaging roughly 110 mL. Investigators reverse transcribed all isolated RNA, so they sequenced expressed TCRB transcripts. Data came from immunoSEQ multiplex PCR; TCRdb stores just in-frame clones and leaves some out. Of a few hundred thousand clones listed, around 13% are singletons. The sequence was obtained from a man aged 25 to 40 in good health. Sequencing input: naive CD4+ T cells from blood. The V and J genes are TRBV30 and TRBJ2-2, with D perhaps being TRBD1 or TRBD2 (5 bases each). CDR3 DNA sequence: TGTGCCTGGAGGGGGGTAACGAACACCGGGGAGCTGTTTTTT. Translated, it gives CAWRGVTNTGELFF. Using reference TRBV30 and TRBJ2-2 for the parts outside the CDR3, the full variable domain is SQTIHQWPATLVQPVGSPLSLECTVEGTSNPNLYWYRQAAGRGLQLLFYSVGIGQISSEVPQNLSASRPQDRQFILSSKKLLLSDSGFYLCAWRGVTNTGELFFGEGSRLTVL.